A selection of T cell receptor beta chains follows, all from one sample in a study of tumor-infiltrating lymphocytes in oesophageal squamous cell carcinoma. TCRdb reprocessed the PCR reads via MiXCR and lists one record per CDR3 protein. The table lists just over 15,000 distinct CDR3 sequences, roughly 50% of them singletons. The specimen was esophageal tumor tissue. The receptors derive from a female donor with esophageal squamous cell carcinoma. Each CDR3 is given with its conserved first and last residue.

v_gene	j_gene	CDR3aa
TRBV7-6	NA	CASSFRTGTSGSSYDEQFF
TRBV2	TRBJ1-1	CASSEWWTEPNTEAFF
TRBV6-1	TRBJ2-5	CASSASGSAEFF
TRBV12-3/TRBV12-4	TRBJ1-1	CASSPGWENTEAFF
TRBV7-6	NA	CASSLGRSYNEQFF
TRBV6-1	TRBJ1-5	CASSQTRGQGSQPQHF
TRBV7-2	TRBJ2-1	CASSSTGGAYNEQFF
TRBV19	TRBJ2-3	CASTLRHPVADTQYF
TRBV6-2/TRBV6-3	TRBJ1-6	CASNDFSSYNSPLHF
TRBV2	TRBJ1-3	CASSEAGHSGNTIYF
TRBV7-2	TRBJ2-7	CASSTRLAGGSISYEQYF
TRBV7-8	NA	CASSLVLAGYVEQFF
TRBV7-2	TRBJ2-1	CASKEGAGVGYNEQFF
TRBV7-2	TRBJ2-5	CASSLGAGNKETQYF
TRBV10-3	TRBJ2-6	CAINRQGVAGANVLTF
TRBV7-2	NA	CASSLPAYGTGHHEQYF
TRBV28	TRBJ2-1	CASSFPRALSSGGYNEQFF
TRBV7-3	NA	CASSLTGIGQETQYF